This T cell receptor beta chain is drawn from a study of shared clonotypes between healthy human individuals. Points from the study as a whole: An effect of sequencing depth on clonotype sharing among donors was expected. All-four-donor shared clonotypes had higher generation probabilities than non-shared clonotypes did.

Measured with immunoSEQ multiplex PCR; TCRdb has only the in-frame clones, and not every one. The sample comprises 950,000 to 1,300,000 clones, 75% of which are singletons, and approximately 1.5% rests with the top ten. About this clone: What it binds is unknown.

The V end lost 3 bases, the J end lost 2 bases, and 22 bases lay between the germline ends. The CDR3 sequence is 18 residues long. The germline CDR1 and CDR2 sequences are SGHTA and FQGNSA. Sequenced material: memory CD4+ T cells sorted from blood. Sample subset: CD45RA-negative fraction. The clonotype originates from a man younger than 30 in good health. The chain is built from TRBV7-2 and TRBJ2-5; D perhaps matches TRBD1 (5 bases). CDR3 in DNA: TGTGCCAGCAGCTTCCGGGCCGTACTCTGGACAAAGCAAGAGACCCAGTACTTC. As protein: CASSFRAVLWTKQETQYF.